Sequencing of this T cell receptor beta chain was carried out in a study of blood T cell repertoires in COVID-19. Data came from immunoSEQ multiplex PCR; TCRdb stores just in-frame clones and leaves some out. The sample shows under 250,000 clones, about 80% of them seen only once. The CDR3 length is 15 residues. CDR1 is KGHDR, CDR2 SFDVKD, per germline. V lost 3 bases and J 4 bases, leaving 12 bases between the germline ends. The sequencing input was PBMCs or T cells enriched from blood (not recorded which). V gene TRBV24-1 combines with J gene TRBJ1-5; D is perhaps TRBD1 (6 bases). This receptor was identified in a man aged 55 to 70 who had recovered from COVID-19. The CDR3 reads CATSDAGGVNQPQHF. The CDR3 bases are TGTGCCACCAGTGATGCGGGGGGCGTGAATCAGCCCCAGCATTTT.